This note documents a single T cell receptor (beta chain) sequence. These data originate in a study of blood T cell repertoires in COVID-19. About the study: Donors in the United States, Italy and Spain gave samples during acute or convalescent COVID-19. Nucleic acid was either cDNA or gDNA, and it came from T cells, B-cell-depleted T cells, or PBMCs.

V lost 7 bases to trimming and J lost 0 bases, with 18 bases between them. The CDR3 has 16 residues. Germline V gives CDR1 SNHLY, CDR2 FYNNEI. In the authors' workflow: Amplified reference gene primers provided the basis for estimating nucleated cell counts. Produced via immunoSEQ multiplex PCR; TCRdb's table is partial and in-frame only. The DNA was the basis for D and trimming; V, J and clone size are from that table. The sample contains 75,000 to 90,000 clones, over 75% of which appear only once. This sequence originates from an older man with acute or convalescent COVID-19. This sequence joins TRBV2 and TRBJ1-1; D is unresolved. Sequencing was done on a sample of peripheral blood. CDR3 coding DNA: TGTGCCAGCATACCTCGGAGCCCAAGCATGAACACTGAAGCTTTCTTT. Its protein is CASIPRSPSMNTEAFF.